The 10 T cell receptor beta chains presented below share a single source sample, sequenced in a study of Graves' ophthalmopathy and Graves' hyperthyroidism. Beta-chain TCR CDR3 regions were amplified from RNA transcripts. Scientists carried out first-round RT-PCR using HTBI primers and then a second-round multiplex PCR. TCRdb independently ran MiXCR on the multiplex PCR reads; one entry per CDR3 protein. This sample yields hundreds of thousands of distinct CDR3 sequences, of which 20% to 25% are seen a single time; around 6.5% belongs to the top ten. The sample comprised peripheral blood. Receptor source: a woman between 18 and 30 years old with stable Graves' hyperthyroidism. Some clones in this sample may be carry-over from other donors' samples.

This clonotype turned up a few times. This chain connects TRBV6-5 to TRBJ2-7; the D gene is possibly TRBD1 (5 bases). Trimming took off 0 bases at V and 4 bases at J, with 13 bases between the two ends. From germline, CDR1 is MNHEY and CDR2 SVGAGI. The CDR3 covers 15 residues. The CDR3 region is CASSYSAGAGYEQYF. Written as DNA, the CDR3 is TGTGCCAGCAGTTACTCGGCTGGGGCTGGGTACGAGCAGTACTTC.

This clonotype occurred a few times. The chain is built from TRBV18 and TRBJ2-7; D remains unclear. Per the germline V gene, CDR1 is KGHSH and CDR2 is LQKENI. The CDR3 spans 13 residues. Trimming removed 2 bases at V and 6 bases at J, with 11 bases between. CDR3 residues: CASSPIKSFEQYF. The CDR3 bases are TGTGCCAGCTCACCAATTAAGTCTTTCGAGCAGTACTTC.

This clonotype was counted many times. The chain recombines TRBV27 with TRBJ1-2; possibly TRBD1 for D (6 bases). This CDR3 spans 14 amino acids. CDR1 and CDR2 (germline): MNHEY, SMNVEV (reference sequence). Trimming removed 4 bases at V and 13 bases at J, with 22 bases between. This chain's CDR3 is CASSSGTTLFECTF. In DNA, the CDR3 is TGTGCCAGCAGTTCTGGGACAACGCTCTTTGAGTGCACCTTC.

In this sample, this clonotype turned up many times. CDR3 sequence: CSAEGQDLDYGYTF. DNA of the CDR3: TGCAGTGCTGAGGGACAGGATTTGGACTATGGCTACACCTTC. This chain links TRBV20-1 with TRBJ1-2; TRBD1 matches 8 bases. The CDR3 has 14 residues. CDR1 and CDR2 from the germline V gene are DFQATT and SNEGSKA (reference sequence). V lost 5 bases and J lost 3; bases outside the gene matches: 8.

About this clonotype: At one of its ends the junction is not consistent with the germline gene, which may arise from a read error. The chain is built from TRBV12-3 or TRBV12-4 and TRBJ1-5; no definite D call. The CDR3 has 15 residues. CDR3 protein: CASSLTGDSNQPQRF. CDR3 bases: TGTGCCAGCAGTTTGACCGGGGATAGCAATCAGCCCCAGCGTTTT.

Many counts were recorded for this clonotype. This chain links TRBV29-1 with TRBJ2-7; TRBD2 matches 7 bases. The CDR3 runs to 15 residues. After removal of 4 bases from V and 2 bases from J, the junction contained 11 bases not matched to a gene. Germline V gives CDR1 SQVTM, CDR2 ANQGSEA. DNA of the CDR3: TGCAGCGTTGTAGGGCGCGGGAGTCGTACCTACGAGCAGTACTTC. Translated: CSVVGRGSRTYEQYF.

This clonotype came up many times. The CDR3: CATSPGGASETQYF. In DNA, the CDR3 is TGTGCCACCAGCCCGGGGGGGGCGTCAGAGACCCAGTACTTC. V and J are TRBV15 and TRBJ2-5, with 8 positions matching TRBD2. J was trimmed by 4 bases and V by 5 bases; bases with no gene match: 6. The CDR3 loop spans 14 amino acids. Germline V gene data show CDR1 as LNHNV and CDR2 as YYDKDF (reference sequence). Based on the CDR3 plus reference TRBV15 and TRBJ2-5, the full variable domain is DAMVIQNPRYQVTQFGKPVTLSCSQTLNHNVMYWYQQKSSQAPKLLFHYYDKDFNNEADTPDNFQSRRPNTSFCFLDIRSPGLGDTAMYLCATSPGGASETQYFGPGTRLLVL.

This clonotype was found a few times. This chain joins TRBV12-3 or TRBV12-4 and TRBJ1-1; TRBD1 matches 7 bases. This CDR3 is 14 amino acids long. J gave up 4 bases and V 6 bases, and 8 bases lay outside the gene matches. CDR3 sequence reads: CASSLRQGLTEAFF. The CDR3 region has the DNA TGTGCCAGCAGCCTTCGACAGGGCCTCACTGAAGCTTTCTTT.

This clonotype was counted ten times or more. The chain employs TRBV12-3 or TRBV12-4 and TRBJ1-3, with 8 bases lining up with TRBD1. The CDR3 totals 16 residues. V gave up 3 bases and J gave up 0 bases; unmatched junction bases: 4. CDR3 DNA: TGTGCCAGCAGTTTGGGACAGGCTTTCTCTGGAAACACCATATATTTT. Protein product: CASSLGQAFSGNTIYF.

This clonotype was counted many times. The genes are TRBV6-1 and TRBJ1-1; D is uncertain. V lost 5 bases and J 2 bases, leaving 9 bases between the germline ends. This CDR3 is built from 13 residues. Germline CDR1 reads MNHNS; CDR2 reads SASEGT. The CDR3 nucleotides are TGTGCCAGCAGTCGGCAGTTTAACACTGAAGCTTTCTTT. Translation gives CASSRQFNTEAFF.